This is a list of T cell receptor beta chains from one sample in a study of cytomegalovirus exposure and HLA in healthy donors. Sequencing was performed with immunoSEQ multiplex PCR; in TCRdb, only in-frame clones are kept and a portion is missing. The sample has approximately 100,000 clones, approximately 64% seen once. What was sequenced was PBMCs. These receptors originate from a man aged 60 to 75 in good health and CMV-seronegative. Both conserved end residues are part of each CDR3. Each record gives: clone size, J gene, V gene, D gene, CDR3 DNA, CDR3 protein. D genes are given only for firm matches. Size values are once, few and many counts, or a class for expanded clones, and some rows have none.

>.|TRBJ1-3|TRBV5-6|.
TGTGCCAGCAGCTCTCGAAACACCATATATTTT
CASSSRNTIYF
>.|TRBJ2-5|TRBV27|TRBD1
TGTGCCAGCAGTTCCAGGGGGCGGGAGACCCAGTACTTC
CASSSRGRETQYF
>few|TRBJ1-3|TRBV6-5|.
TGTGCCAGCAGCATCACAGGTTCGGGAAACACCATATATTTT
CASSITGSGNTIYF
>once|TRBJ2-3|TRBV13|TRBD2
TGTGCCAGCGGACTAGCGGGACCAGATACGCAGTATTTT
CASGLAGPDTQYF
>.|TRBJ2-7|TRBV28|TRBD1
TGTGCCAGCAGTTTTCTTCAGGGGGCGGGTAGCTCCTACGAGCAGTACTTC
CASSFLQGAGSSYEQYF
>.|TRBJ2-5|TRBV19|.
TGTGCCAGTAGCCGGGACACCCCTGGGTTAGTACAAGAGACCCAGTACTTC
CASSRDTPGLVQETQYF
>.|TRBJ2-7|TRBV25-1|.
TGTGCCAGCAGTGATCAGGCCGCGTCCTACGAGCAGTACTTC
CASSDQAASYEQYF
>.|TRBJ2-7|TRBV2|.
TGTGCCAGCAGCGAAGGGGACTTCGGTAGGTTCGAGCAGTACTTC
CASSEGDFGRFEQYF
>few|TRBJ2-3|TRBV7-6|TRBD2
TGTGCCAGCAGCTTAGTGGTGGCTCGGGGGGTGGGTACAGATACGCAGTATTTT
CASSLVVARGVGTDTQYF
>.|TRBJ1-6|TRBV11-2|.
TGTGCCAGCAGCCTCAGGGGTTTTGATTCACCCCTCCACTTT
CASSLRGFDSPLHF
>.|TRBJ2-5|TRBV19|TRBD2
TGTGCCAGTAGCCAACGACTAGCGGTATACCAAGAGACCCAGTACTTC
CASSQRLAVYQETQYF
>.|TRBJ2-3|TRBV5-1|TRBD2
TGCGCCAGCAAACCCTCCGGGGGGGAGGATACGCAGTATTTT
CASKPSGGEDTQYF
>.|TRBJ2-3|TRBV7-3|.
TGTGCCAGCAGCCGGTCCTCAGGGGTGGATACGCAGTATTTT
CASSRSSGVDTQYF
>.|TRBJ2-5|TRBV5-1|TRBD2
TGCGCCAGCAGCCTAGGGACTAGCGGGGAGACCCAGTACTTC
CASSLGTSGETQYF
>.|TRBJ2-3|TRBV2|TRBD2
TGTGCCAGCAGCGGAAGAGCGGGAGGCACAGATACGCAGTATTTT
CASSGRAGGTDTQYF
>few|TRBJ2-3|TRBV14|.
TGTGCCAGCAGCCAAGATTCCATAGATACGCAGTATTTT
CASSQDSIDTQYF
>.|TRBJ2-7|TRBV10-1|.
TGCGCCAGCAGTGAGGAGGTCGGGGGAACCTACGAGCAGTACTTC
CASSEEVGGTYEQYF
>.|TRBJ2-7|TRBV7-9|TRBD1
TGTGCCAGCAGTTCAGGGGTAGGGACAGGGAAGGACGAGCAGTACTTC
CASSSGVGTGKDEQYF
>.|TRBJ1-6|TRBV6-1|.
TGTGCCAGCAGTGAAGCTTGGACAGCGGACCTCCCCCTCCACTTT
CASSEAWTADLPLHF
>.|TRBJ2-7|TRBV7-9|.
TGTGCCAGCAGCTTAGTAAATCCCTACGAGCAGTACTTC
CASSLVNPYEQYF
>few|TRBJ2-1|TRBV7-3|.
TGTGCCAGCAGCCCACGGGCGGGGAAAAGCTCCTACAATGAGCAGTTCTTC
CASSPRAGKSSYNEQFF
>few|TRBJ1-1|TRBV19|TRBD1
TGTGCCGCTCACAGGGGGAACACTGAAGCTTTCTTT
CAAHRGNTEAFF
>.|TRBJ1-4|TRBV19|TRBD1
TGTGCCAGTAGTACACAGGGGGCTGGTGAAAAACTGTTTTTT
CASSTQGAGEKLFF
>.|TRBJ2-2|TRBV5-1|TRBD2
TGCGCCAGCAGGCCCCCGGGACTAGCGAGCACCGGGGAGCTGTTTTTT
CASRPPGLASTGELFF
>.|TRBJ2-4|TRBV10-2|.
TGCGCCAGCAGTGAGATAGCTCTAGAGGACATTCAGTACTTC
CASSEIALEDIQYF
>.|TRBJ2-7|TRBV11-2|TRBD1
TGTGCCAGCAGCCGCCCGGGACAGGGTAGGACCTACGAGCAGTACTTC
CASSRPGQGRTYEQYF
>.|TRBJ1-2|TRBV11-1|.
TGTGCCAGCAGCTTAACCGGGGATGATGGCTACACCTTC
CASSLTGDDGYTF
>few|TRBJ2-3|TRBV6-1|.
TGTGCCAGCAAACTGACAGGAGTTGTTACAGATACGCAGTATTTT
CASKLTGVVTDTQYF
>.|TRBJ1-3|TRBV5-4|.
TGTGCCAGCAGCTTGGGCGGAGGGGACCACAACACCATATATTTT
CASSLGGGDHNTIYF
>.|TRBJ1-1|TRBV14|.
TGTGCCAGCAGCCGAGATAGGTGGCCGACTGCTGAAGCTTTCTTT
CASSRDRWPTAEAFF
>.|TRBJ1-1|TRBV5-1|TRBD1
TGCGCCAGCAGCTGGACGTGGGACAGGGGAGGATCTTCGGTGGCTGAAGCTTTCTTT
CASSWTWDRGGSSVAEAFF
>.|TRBJ2-2|TRBV5-1|.
TGCGCCAGCAGCGTCGACTCCCCCCAGACCGGGGAGCTGTTTTTT
CASSVDSPQTGELFF
>.|TRBJ1-6|TRBV12-5|.
TGTGCTAGTGGGTCCTCCGGTCGGGGTAATTCACCCCTCCACTTT
CASGSSGRGNSPLHF
>.|TRBJ2-3|TRBV5-1|TRBD2
TGCGCCAGCAGCTTGGAGACTAGCGGAAACACAGATACGCAGTATTTT
CASSLETSGNTDTQYF
>.|TRBJ1-3|TRBV28|.
TGTGCCAGCAGTCCTGGTGGGCAGATCTCTGGAAACACCATATATTTT
CASSPGGQISGNTIYF
>.|TRBJ1-4|TRBV2|.
TGTGCCAGCAGTGAAGGCGGGGGGGTGTCTAATGAAAAACTGTTTTTT
CASSEGGGVSNEKLFF
>.|TRBJ2-2|TRBV7-3|TRBD1
TGTGCCAGCAGCTCCCCGGGACAGATGAACACCGGGGAGCTGTTTTTT
CASSSPGQMNTGELFF
>.|TRBJ2-7|TRBV15|.
TGTGCCACCAGCAGAGCTTCCGACGAGCAGTACTTC
CATSRASDEQYF
>many|TRBJ1-1|TRBV5-4|.
TGTGCCAGCAGCTCGTGGAACCAGGGAACTGAAGCTTTCTTT
CASSSWNQGTEAFF